This T cell receptor beta chain is from a study of read filtering for tumor transcriptome and immune sequencing. Study-level findings and limits: IR-seq captured clonotypes deeper and more reliably than RNA-seq.

This clonotype was recorded at least ten times. The antigen is undetermined. Molecular barcoded adaptors covering alpha/delta and beta/gamma chains were used on approximately 400 ng RNA. TCRdb re-called the reads with MiXCR, one entry per CDR3 protein. The table records tens of thousands of distinct CDR3 sequences, about 12% of them present only once. Sequenced material: a population of CD138-negative cells sorted from bone marrow. The clonotype comes from a donor aged 40 or older with multiple myeloma.

CDR3 in DNA: TGTGCCTGGAGTTCCGGGACAGCAGCCTACGAGCAGTACTTC. Residues: CAWSSGTAAYEQYF. The chain has TRBV30 and TRBJ2-7, with 7 bases identical to TRBD1. CDR1 is GTSNPN and CDR2 is SVGIG in the germline V gene (reference sequence). The ends lost 2 bases at V and 2 bases at J; junction bases unmatched: 6. CDR3 length: 14 amino acids.